This TCR beta chain was sequenced for a study of T cell repertoires in cytomegalovirus infection. Each CDR3 protein gets one entry after TCRdb re-called the reads with MiXCR. Here the sample spans approximately 770,000 distinct CDR3 sequences, almost 30% being singletons. To note about this clonotype: Antigen: not known.

With 2 bases removed from V and 3 bases from J, the gap between germline ends came to 10 bases. Germline V gene sequence: CDR1 SGHVS, CDR2 FQNEAQ. The CDR3 has 14 amino acids. V usage is TRBV7-8 and J usage is TRBJ2-5, with D unclear. The sequencing here drew on cultured CD8+ T cells from PBMCs, taken from culture after CMV antigen stimulation. The origin of this receptor is a human donor in good health (CMV status not recorded). Some clones in this sample may be carry-over from other donors' samples. The CDR3 sequence: CASSLILLEETQYF. The CDR3 DNA reads as TGTGCCAGCAGCTTAATCCTACTCGAAGAGACCCAGTACTTC.